The T cell receptor (beta chain) described here comes from a study of T cells expressing NK-cell markers. This CDR3 is 16 amino acids long. Germline V gives CDR1 MDHEN, CDR2 SYDVKM. TCRdb reprocessed the 5' RACE reads and stores each CDR3 protein as one record, lacking DNA. The table lists about 380,000 distinct CDR3 sequences. The sample was blood T cells: a sorted CD56 or NKG2C T cell subset, CD4+ or CD8+ T cells, or bulk PBMC T cells (not recorded which). The V gene is TRBV28, the J gene TRBJ2-7; TCRdb's D call of TRBD1 is untestable without DNA. The receptor comes from a man between 18 and 69 years old in good health. CDR3 residues: CASSPSRTGTSYEQYF.